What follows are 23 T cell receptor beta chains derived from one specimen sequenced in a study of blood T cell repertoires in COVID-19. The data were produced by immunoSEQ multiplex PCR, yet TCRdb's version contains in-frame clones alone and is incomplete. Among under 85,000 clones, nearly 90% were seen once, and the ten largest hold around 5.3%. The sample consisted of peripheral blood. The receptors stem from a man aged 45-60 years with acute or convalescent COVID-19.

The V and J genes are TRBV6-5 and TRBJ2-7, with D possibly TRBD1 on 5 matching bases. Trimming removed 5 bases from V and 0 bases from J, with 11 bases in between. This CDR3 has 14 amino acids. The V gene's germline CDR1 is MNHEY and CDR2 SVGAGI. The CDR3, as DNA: TGTGCCAGCAGTCGACCGACAGACTCCTACGAGCAGTACTTC. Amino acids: CASSRPTDSYEQYF.

The chain's CDR3 is CASSLRLAGNTGELFF. CDR3 DNA sequence: TGTGCCAGCAGTTTACGACTAGCGGGAAACACCGGGGAGCTGTTTTTT. The chain combines TRBV27 with TRBJ2-2; 11 bases align to TRBD2. The ends lost 2 bases at V and 2 bases at J; junction bases unmatched: 1. CDR1 is MNHEY, CDR2 SMNVEV, per germline (reference sequence). This CDR3 comprises 16 residues.

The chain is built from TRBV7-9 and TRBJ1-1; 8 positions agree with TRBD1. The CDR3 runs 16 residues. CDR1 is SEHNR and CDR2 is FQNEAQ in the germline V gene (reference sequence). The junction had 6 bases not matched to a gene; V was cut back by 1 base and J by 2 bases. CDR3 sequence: CASSLGQGAVNTEAFF. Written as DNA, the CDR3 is TGTGCCAGCAGCTTAGGCCAGGGGGCGGTAAACACTGAAGCTTTCTTT.

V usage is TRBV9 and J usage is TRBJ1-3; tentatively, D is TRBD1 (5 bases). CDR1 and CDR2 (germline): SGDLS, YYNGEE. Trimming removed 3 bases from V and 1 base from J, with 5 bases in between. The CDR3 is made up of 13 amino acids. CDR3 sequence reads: CASSAGSGNTIYF. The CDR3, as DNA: TGTGCCAGCAGCGCAGGGTCTGGAAACACCATATATTTT.

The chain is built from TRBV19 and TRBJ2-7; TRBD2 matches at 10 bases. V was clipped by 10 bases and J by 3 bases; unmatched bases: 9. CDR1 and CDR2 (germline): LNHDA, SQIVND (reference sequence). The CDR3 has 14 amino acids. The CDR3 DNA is TGTGCCACGTCCTACCTAGCGGGGGACTACGAGCAGTACTTC. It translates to CATSYLAGDYEQYF.

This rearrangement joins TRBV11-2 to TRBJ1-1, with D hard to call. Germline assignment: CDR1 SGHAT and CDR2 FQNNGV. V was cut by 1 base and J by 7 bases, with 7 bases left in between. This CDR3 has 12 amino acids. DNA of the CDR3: TGTGCCAGCAGCTTAGGAGTGTTTGAAGCTTTCTTT. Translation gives CASSLGVFEAFF.

CDR3 DNA sequence: TGTGCCAGCTGGGAAAGCGGTTCTAACACCGGGGAGCTGTTTTTT. It translates to CASWESGSNTGELFF. The chain uses TRBV3-1 (or the pseudogene TRBV3-2) and TRBJ2-2, with D perhaps matching TRBD2 (5 bases). Trimming took off 8 bases at V and 2 bases at J, with 15 bases between the two ends. This CDR3 has 15 residues. Germline V gene data show CDR1 as LGHDT and CDR2 as YNNKEL (reference sequence).

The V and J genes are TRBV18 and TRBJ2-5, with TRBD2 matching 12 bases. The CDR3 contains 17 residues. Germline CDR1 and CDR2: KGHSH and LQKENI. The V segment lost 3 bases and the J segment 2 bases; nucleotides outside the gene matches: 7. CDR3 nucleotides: TGTGCCAGCTCACCGCCTGGACTAGCGGGAAGTCAAGAGACCCAGTACTTC. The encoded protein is CASSPPGLAGSQETQYF.

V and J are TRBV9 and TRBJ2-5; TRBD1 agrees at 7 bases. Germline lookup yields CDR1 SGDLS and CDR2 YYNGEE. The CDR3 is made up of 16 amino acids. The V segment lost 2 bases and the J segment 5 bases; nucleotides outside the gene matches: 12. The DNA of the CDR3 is TGTGCCAGCAGCGTGGGTGGACGACAGGGAACGGAGACCCAGTACTTC. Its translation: CASSVGGRQGTETQYF. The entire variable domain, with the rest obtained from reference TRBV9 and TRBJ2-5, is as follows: DSGVTQTPKHLITATGQRVTLRCSPRSGDLSVYWYQQSLDQGLQFLIQYYNGEERAKGNILERFSAQQFPDLHSELNLSSLELGDSALYFCASSVGGRQGTETQYFGPGTRLLVL.

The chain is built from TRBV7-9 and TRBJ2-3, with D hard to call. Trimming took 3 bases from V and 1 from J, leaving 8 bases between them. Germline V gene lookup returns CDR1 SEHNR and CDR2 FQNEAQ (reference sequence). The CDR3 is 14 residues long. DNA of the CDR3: TGTGCCAGCAGCTTGAGTCCCCGCACAGATACGCAGTATTTT. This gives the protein CASSLSPRTDTQYF.

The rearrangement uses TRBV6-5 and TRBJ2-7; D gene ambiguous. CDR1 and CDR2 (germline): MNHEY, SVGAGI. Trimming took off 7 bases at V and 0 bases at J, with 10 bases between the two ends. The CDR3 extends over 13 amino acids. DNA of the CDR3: TGTGCCAGCAATCTAAGTTTCTCCTACGAGCAGTACTTC. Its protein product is CASNLSFSYEQYF.

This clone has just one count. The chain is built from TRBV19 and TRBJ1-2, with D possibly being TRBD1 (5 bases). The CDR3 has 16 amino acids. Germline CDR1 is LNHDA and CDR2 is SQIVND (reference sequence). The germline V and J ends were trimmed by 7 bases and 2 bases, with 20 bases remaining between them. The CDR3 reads CASTDTGFKLNYGYTF. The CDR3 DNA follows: TGTGCCAGTACCGACACAGGTTTCAAGCTCAACTATGGCTACACCTTC.

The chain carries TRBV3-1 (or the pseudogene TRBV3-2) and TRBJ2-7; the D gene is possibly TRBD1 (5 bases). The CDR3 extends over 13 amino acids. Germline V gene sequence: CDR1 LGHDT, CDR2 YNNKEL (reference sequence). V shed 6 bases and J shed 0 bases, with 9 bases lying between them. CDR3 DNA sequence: TGTGCCAGCAGAACAGGTAGCTCCTACGAGCAGTACTTC. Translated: CASRTGSSYEQYF.

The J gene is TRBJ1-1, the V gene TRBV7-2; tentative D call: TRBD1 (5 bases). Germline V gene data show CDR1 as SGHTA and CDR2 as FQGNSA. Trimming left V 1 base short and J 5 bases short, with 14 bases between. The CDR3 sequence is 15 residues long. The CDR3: CASSLVGGDLTEAFF. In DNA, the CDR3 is TGTGCCAGCAGCTTAGTCGGAGGGGACCTGACTGAAGCTTTCTTT.

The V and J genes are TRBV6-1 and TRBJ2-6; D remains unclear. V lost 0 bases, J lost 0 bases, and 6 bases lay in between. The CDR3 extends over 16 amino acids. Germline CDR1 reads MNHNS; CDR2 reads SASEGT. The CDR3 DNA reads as TGTGCCAGCAGTGAAGCCGGTTTCTCTGGGGCCAACGTCCTGACTTTC. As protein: CASSEAGFSGANVLTF.

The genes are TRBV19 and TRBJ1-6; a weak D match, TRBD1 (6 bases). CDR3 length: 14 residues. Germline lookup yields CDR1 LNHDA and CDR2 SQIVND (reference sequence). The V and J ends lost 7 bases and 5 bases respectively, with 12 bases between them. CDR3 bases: TGTGCCAGTACCCGGACAGAAGATAATTCACCCCTCCACTTT. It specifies CASTRTEDNSPLHF.

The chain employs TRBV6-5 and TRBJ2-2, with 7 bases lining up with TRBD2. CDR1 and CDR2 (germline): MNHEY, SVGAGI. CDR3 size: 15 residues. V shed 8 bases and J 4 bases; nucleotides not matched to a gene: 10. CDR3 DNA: TGTGCCAGCCGCCTTTCTGGGAGGGCCACCGGGGAGCTGTTTTTT. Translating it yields CASRLSGRATGELFF.

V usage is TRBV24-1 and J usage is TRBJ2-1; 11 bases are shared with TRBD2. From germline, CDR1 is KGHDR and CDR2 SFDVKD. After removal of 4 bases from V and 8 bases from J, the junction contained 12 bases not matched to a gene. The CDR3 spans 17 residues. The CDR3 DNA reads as TGTGCCACCAGTGACCCCCATCTAGCGGGAGGCCCCCATGAGCAGTTCTTC. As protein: CATSDPHLAGGPHEQFF.

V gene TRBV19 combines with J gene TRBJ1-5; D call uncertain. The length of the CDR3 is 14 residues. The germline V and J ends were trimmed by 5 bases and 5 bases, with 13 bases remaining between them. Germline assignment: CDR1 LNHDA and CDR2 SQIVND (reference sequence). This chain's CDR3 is CASSYPSGYQPQHF. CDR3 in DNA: TGTGCCAGTAGTTACCCCAGCGGTTATCAGCCCCAGCATTTT.

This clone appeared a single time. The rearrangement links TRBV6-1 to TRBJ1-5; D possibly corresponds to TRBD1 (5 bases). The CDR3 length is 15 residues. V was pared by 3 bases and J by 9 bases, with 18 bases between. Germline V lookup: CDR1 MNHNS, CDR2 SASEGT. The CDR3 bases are TGTGCCAGCAGTGACCGGGACTTCAATGGACGGCCCCAGCATTTT. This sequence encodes CASSDRDFNGRPQHF.

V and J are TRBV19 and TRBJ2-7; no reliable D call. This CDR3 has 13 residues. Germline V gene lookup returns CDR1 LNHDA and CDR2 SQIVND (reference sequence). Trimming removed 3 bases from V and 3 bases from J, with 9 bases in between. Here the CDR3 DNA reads TGTGCCAGTAGTATTGGCGGCCTCTACGAGCAGTACTTC. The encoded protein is CASSIGGLYEQYF.

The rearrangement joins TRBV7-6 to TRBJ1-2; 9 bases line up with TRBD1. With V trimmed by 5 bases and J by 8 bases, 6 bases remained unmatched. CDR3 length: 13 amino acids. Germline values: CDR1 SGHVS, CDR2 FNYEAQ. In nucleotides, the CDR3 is TGTGCCAGCAGCCCAGGGACAGGGTCGGGCTACACCTTC. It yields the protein CASSPGTGSGYTF.

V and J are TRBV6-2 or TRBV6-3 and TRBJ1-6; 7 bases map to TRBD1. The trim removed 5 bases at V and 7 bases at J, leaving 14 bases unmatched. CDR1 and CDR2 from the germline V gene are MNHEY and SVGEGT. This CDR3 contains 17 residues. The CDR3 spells CASSPNSPTGLNSPLHF. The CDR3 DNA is TGTGCCAGCAGTCCAAACTCGCCGACAGGGCTGAATTCACCCCTCCACTTT.